This T cell receptor (beta chain) is from a study of vaccination effects on CD4 cells after COVID-19 (dated by TCRdb to 2021 to 2024). Background for the entire study: In the ViraFEST assay, PBMC were stimulated with viral peptide pools, and antigen-specific CD4+ T cell clonotypes were then identified by expansion using TCR sequencing. After vaccination, three convalescent patients were sampled both early (day +14) and late (day +241, +227, +161 respectively). Across the study, the median time from the second dose to post-vaccine sampling was 72 days (range 14 to 241). Roughly 1.9 million PBMC per well were cultured with 10 ug/ml peptides in IMDM containing roughly 5% human AB serum, about 9.6 IU/ml IL-2 and gentamicin. SARS-CoV-2 spike-specific CD4+ TCR repertoires were compared before and after mRNA vaccination in COVID-19 convalescent patients and in infection-naive vaccine recipients. The full study included 10 to 11 COVID-19 convalescent patients and several SARS-CoV-2-naive healthy vaccine recipients. Cultures from other donors in the study were sequenced with the Oncomine TCR Beta short-read assay on an Illumina iSeq 100.

Study-level results and caveats: The study was limited by a small number of convalescent patients and lacked early post-infection timepoints. For convalescent patients, new clones induced by the vaccine made up most of the post-vaccine spike-reactive repertoire, and these new clones were largely distinct from the clones induced by infection. Marked clonal contraction was observed in both infection-induced and vaccine-induced clones at late post-vaccination timepoints, consistent with waning T cell responses.

CDR1 and CDR2, per the germline V gene, are MNHEY and SVGAGI. The CDR3 runs 15 residues from the cysteine to the phenylalanine. Only the CDR3 part of the read is kept: 45 bases, read in frame from the first base. Trimming takes 0 bases off V and 4 bases off J; junction bases not matched to a gene: 5. Regarding this clone: The target of this receptor is not known. Base qualities are not provided; no much larger clone lies one nucleotide away.

After roughly 11 days of culture, CD4+ T cells were isolated with the EasySep CD4+ T cell isolation kit. Convalescent patients had PCR-confirmed SARS-CoV-2 infection between March and December 2020, before Alpha, Beta and Delta variants emerged in the United States. Two doses of either the BNT162b2 or the mRNA-1273 mRNA SARS-CoV-2 vaccine were administered to participants. On days 3 and 7, half of the culture medium was replaced with fresh IL-2-containing medium. Unless noted otherwise, every peptide stimulation condition was grown in triplicate wells. PBMC were separated from whole blood using Ficoll-Paque Plus gradient centrifugation and were then either cryopreserved at -140C or used fresh. The QIAamp micro DNA kit was used to extract genomic DNA from the cultured CD4+ T cells. The library was built by means of the immunoSEQ multiplex PCR assay. DNA from the cultured, isolated CD4+ T cells was subjected to TCR beta CDR3 sequencing. The study's own analysis went as follows. The analysis removed non-productive TCR sequences, trimmed reads to the CDR3 region, and retained only CDR3s that were 7 or more amino acids long. The MANAFEST web app was used to pick out antigen-specific clonotypes by comparing their expansion in peptide wells with that in reference cultures. Positive clones required FDR<0.05 expansion versus reference and all other wells, odds ratio above 5, and frequency above 0.1% in two replicate wells. Clonotypes significantly expanded in SARS-CoV-2 spike wells and in at least one common cold coronavirus spike condition were defined as cross-reactive. CDR3 similarity was assessed by Levenshtein distance using the stringdist R package, and unrooted trees were constructed with ape in R 3.6.1. Not all clones reach the TCRdb copy of this immuneACCESS table, which keeps in-frame sequences only. Checked studies attribute under half of the gap to unresolved V genes and leave the rest unexplained. V and J calls and clone size come straight from that table; D and trimming were deduced from the DNA. Across this sample there are tens of thousands of clones, with 76% seen only once. 3.6% of the sample comes from the top ten.

The chain is made from TRBV6-5 and TRBJ1-2; the junction holds 7 bases that match TRBD1. This receptor was identified in a human donor who had a prior SARS-CoV-2 infection. The specimen comprised CD4+ T cells from PBMCs cultured without peptide, sampled after COVID-19 vaccination. This receptor carries the CDR3 CASSYSTGASYGYTF. Read as DNA, the sequence is TGTGCCAGCAGTTACTCTACAGGGGCCTCCTATGGCTACACCTTC.